The subject of this entry is one T cell receptor beta chain. These data are taken from a study of control samples from healthy donors and cancer patients. The ends were cut back, 6 bases at V and 0 bases at J, with 15 bases in the middle. The germline CDR1 and CDR2 sequences are KGHSH and LQKENI. The CDR3 has 17 amino acids. Profiling relied on immunoSEQ multiplex PCR, and the TCRdb table lists in-frame clones only, not all of them. Counted here are around 110,000 clones, 93% occurring once; the ten biggest clones make up about 2.6%. The sequence came from a man aged 25-45 years in good health. The chain is built from TRBV18 and TRBJ1-6; possibly TRBD1 for D (5 bases). Material: blood. CDR3 region: CASSSKGPSSYNSPLHF. CDR3 coding DNA: TGTGCCAGCTCGTCGAAGGGGCCGAGCTCCTATAATTCACCCCTCCACTTT.